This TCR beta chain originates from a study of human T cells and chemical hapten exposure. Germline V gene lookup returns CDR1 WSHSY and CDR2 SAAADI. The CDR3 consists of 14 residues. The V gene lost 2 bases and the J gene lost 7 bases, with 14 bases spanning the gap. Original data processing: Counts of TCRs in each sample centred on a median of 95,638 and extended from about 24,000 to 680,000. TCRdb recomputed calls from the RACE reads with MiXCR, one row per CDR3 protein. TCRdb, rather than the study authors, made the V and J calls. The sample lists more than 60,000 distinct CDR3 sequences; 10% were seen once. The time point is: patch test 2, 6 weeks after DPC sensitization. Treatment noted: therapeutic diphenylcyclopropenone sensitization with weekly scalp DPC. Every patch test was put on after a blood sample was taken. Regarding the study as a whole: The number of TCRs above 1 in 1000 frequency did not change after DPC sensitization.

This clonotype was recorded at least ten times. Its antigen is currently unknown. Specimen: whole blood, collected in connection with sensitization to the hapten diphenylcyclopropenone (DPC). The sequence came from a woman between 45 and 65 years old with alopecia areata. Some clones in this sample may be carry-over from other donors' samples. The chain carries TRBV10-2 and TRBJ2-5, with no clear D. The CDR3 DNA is TGCGCCAGCAGTGAGGGCCGGGTTCGGGTGACCCAGTACTTC. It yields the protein CASSEGRVRVTQYF.